Below, 17 T cell receptor beta chains from the same sample are listed, as sequenced in a study of T cells expressing NK-cell markers. TCRdb re-analyzed the 5' RACE reads; it lists each CDR3 protein once, without DNA. Recorded for this sample: 120,000 to 150,000 distinct CDR3 sequences. The sample consisted of blood T cells: a sorted CD56 or NKG2C T cell subset, CD4+ or CD8+ T cells, or bulk PBMC T cells (not recorded which). The receptors come from a man between 18 and 35 years old in good health.

The J gene is TRBJ2-2, the V gene TRBV3-1; TCRdb calls TRBD2, which cannot be checked without DNA. The CDR3 is 18 residues long. Germline V CDR1 and CDR2: LGHDT, YNNKEL (reference sequence). The CDR3 is CASSQDRAGRADTGELFF.

The chain joins TRBV27 to TRBJ1-5. Germline values: CDR1 MNHEY, CDR2 SMNVEV (reference sequence). This CDR3 spans 15 amino acids. CDR3 sequence reads: CASSLSSSGNQPQHF.

This chain connects TRBV25-1 to TRBJ2-6; without DNA, the TCRdb call of TRBD2 cannot be checked. Germline V CDR1 and CDR2: MGHDK, SYGVNS. This CDR3 is 15 amino acids long. The CDR3 region is CASSDRANGANVLTF.

The CDR3 is CSARDSGRSHRYGYTF. The V gene is TRBV20-1, the J gene TRBJ1-2. Germline loops: CDR1 DFQATT, CDR2 SNEGSKA (reference sequence). The CDR3 consists of 16 residues.

The chain carries TRBV7-6 and TRBJ2-1. Germline V gene sequence: CDR1 SGHVS, CDR2 FNYEAQ. This CDR3 spans 13 amino acids. The CDR3 loop is CASSLSLDNEQFF.

The gene calls are TRBV27 and TRBJ2-7; TCRdb gives TRBD2 as the D gene, but with no DNA this cannot be confirmed. The CDR3 contains 14 residues. Germline V gives CDR1 MNHEY, CDR2 SMNVEV (reference sequence). The CDR3 region is CASSRLAGPYEQYF.

The chain uses TRBV12-3 or TRBV12-4 and TRBJ2-1; there is no DNA to check the TCRdb D call of TRBD2. This CDR3 comprises 15 residues. CDR3 amino acids: CASSRTSGSYYEQFF.

This chain joins TRBV12-3 or TRBV12-4 and TRBJ2-3; without DNA, the TCRdb call of TRBD2 cannot be checked. This CDR3 has 16 residues. The CDR3 reads CASNHGTATSTDTQYF.

The chain links TRBV7-9 to TRBJ2-1; TCRdb proposes TRBD2, but this gene call is untestable without DNA. Per the germline V gene, CDR1 is SEHNR and CDR2 is FQNEAQ (reference sequence). This CDR3 has 16 residues. CDR3 sequence reads: CASSNVAGGPYNEQFF.

This rearrangement joins TRBV6-5 to TRBJ2-7. The CDR3 is 12 residues long. In germline, CDR1 is MNHEY, CDR2 SVGAGI. CDR3: CASSSLGDEQYF.

This CDR3 is CASSSSGDEQFF. The chain has TRBV5-1 and TRBJ2-1; the D call of TRBD1 rests on TCRdb alone, since no DNA is present to check it. CDR3 length equals 12 residues. Germline V lookup: CDR1 SGHRS, CDR2 YFSETQ.

This rearrangement joins TRBV4-2 to TRBJ1-2; the TCRdb D gene call, TRBD1, has no DNA to confirm it. The V gene's germline CDR1 is LGHNA and CDR2 YNFKEQ. There are 15 residues in the CDR3. CDR3 loop: CASSQEKGGAYGYTF.

This chain links TRBV30 with TRBJ2-1; TCRdb gives TRBD2 as the D gene, but with no DNA this cannot be confirmed. The CDR3 length is 13 residues. From germline, CDR1 is GTSNPN and CDR2 SVGIG (reference sequence). CDR3 in amino acids: CAWRGGRGNEQFF.

The genes are TRBV4-3 and TRBJ2-1. CDR3 length: 15 amino acids. Per germline, CDR1 LGHNA and CDR2 YSLEER. CDR3 sequence: CASRTGVASYNEQFF.

CDR3 loop: CSARLLERYEQYF. The chain links TRBV20-1 to TRBJ2-7; the TRBD2 assignment by TCRdb is unverifiable without DNA. Germline loops: CDR1 DFQATT, CDR2 SNEGSKA (reference sequence). The CDR3 is 13 residues long.

The chain recombines TRBV5-1 with TRBJ2-2; there is no DNA to check the TCRdb D call of TRBD1. The germline V gene encodes CDR1 SGHRS and CDR2 YFSETQ. This CDR3 has 12 amino acids. This chain's CDR3 is CASSLRPGELFF.

This chain joins TRBV7-2 and TRBJ2-5. The CDR3 consists of 12 residues. The V gene's germline CDR1 is SGHTA and CDR2 FQGNSA. This CDR3 reads CASSLGVREQYF.